This T cell receptor (beta chain) was captured in a study of human T cells and chemical hapten exposure. Study information: Researchers reported sensitizing a 2 cm by 2 cm upper inner arm skin site with 2% DPC. Weekly administration of diphenylcyclopropenone to the scalp of patients continued throughout the roughly 23-week study.

V was cut by 6 bases and J by 4 bases, with 9 bases left in between. This CDR3 is built from 13 residues. Many counts were recorded for this clonotype. Described time point: pre-sensitization, week 0. The treatment here: therapeutic diphenylcyclopropenone sensitization with weekly scalp DPC. TCRdb fed the RACE reads into MiXCR, producing one record per CDR3 protein. The repertoire includes 350,000 to 400,000 distinct CDR3 sequences, 5.1% of them detected once, and 2.6% sits in the top ten. The specimen was whole blood, collected in connection with sensitization to the hapten diphenylcyclopropenone (DPC). The source of this sequence is a woman aged 45-60 years with alopecia areata. Some clones in this sample may be carry-over from other donors' samples. This chain connects TRBV12-3 or TRBV12-4 to TRBJ2-2; D is ambiguous. CDR3 DNA: TGTGCCAGCAGCCCCTCCGCCACCGGGGAGCTGTTTTTT. Protein product: CASSPSATGELFF.